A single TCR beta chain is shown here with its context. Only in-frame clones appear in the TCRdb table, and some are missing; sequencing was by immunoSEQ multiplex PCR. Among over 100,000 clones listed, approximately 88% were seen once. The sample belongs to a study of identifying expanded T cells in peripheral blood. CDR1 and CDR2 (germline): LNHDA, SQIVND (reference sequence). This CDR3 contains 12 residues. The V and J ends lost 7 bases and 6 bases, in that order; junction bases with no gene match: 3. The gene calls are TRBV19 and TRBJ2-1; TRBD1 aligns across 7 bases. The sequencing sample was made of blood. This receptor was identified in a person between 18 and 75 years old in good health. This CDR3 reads CASNRQGNEQFF. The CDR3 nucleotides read TGTGCCAGTAACCGACAGGGCAATGAGCAGTTCTTC.